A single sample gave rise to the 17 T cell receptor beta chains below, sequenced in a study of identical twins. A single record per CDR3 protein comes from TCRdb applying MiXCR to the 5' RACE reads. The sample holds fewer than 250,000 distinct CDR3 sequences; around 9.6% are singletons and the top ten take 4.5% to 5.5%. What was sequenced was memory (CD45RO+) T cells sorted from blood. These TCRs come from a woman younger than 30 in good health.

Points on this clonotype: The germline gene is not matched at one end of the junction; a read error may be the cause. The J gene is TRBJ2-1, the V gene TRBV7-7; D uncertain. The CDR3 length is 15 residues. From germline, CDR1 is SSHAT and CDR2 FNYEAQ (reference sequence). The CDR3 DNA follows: TGTGCTAGCAGCTTAATCGGACCCGACCACAATGAGCAGTTCTTC. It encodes CASSLIGPDHNEQFF.

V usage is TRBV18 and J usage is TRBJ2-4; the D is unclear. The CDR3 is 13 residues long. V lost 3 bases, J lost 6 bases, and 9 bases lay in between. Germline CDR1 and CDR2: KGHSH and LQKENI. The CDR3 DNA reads TGTGCCAGCTCACCTCCGGGCGGAAACATTCAGTACTTC. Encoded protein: CASSPPGGNIQYF.

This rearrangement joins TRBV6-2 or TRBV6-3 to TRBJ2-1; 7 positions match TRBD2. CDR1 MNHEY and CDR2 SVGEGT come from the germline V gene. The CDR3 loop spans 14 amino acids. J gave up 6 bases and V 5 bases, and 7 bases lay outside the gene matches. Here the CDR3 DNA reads TGTGCCAGCAGTCGACCTAGCGGTAGCAATGAGCAGTTCTTC. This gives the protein CASSRPSGSNEQFF.

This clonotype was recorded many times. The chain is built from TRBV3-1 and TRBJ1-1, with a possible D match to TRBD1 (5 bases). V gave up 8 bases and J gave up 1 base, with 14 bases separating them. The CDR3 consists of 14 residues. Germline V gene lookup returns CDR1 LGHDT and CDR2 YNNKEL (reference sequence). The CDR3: CASGPLGTNTEAFF. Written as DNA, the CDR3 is TGTGCCAGCGGACCCCTAGGGACGAACACTGAAGCTTTCTTT.

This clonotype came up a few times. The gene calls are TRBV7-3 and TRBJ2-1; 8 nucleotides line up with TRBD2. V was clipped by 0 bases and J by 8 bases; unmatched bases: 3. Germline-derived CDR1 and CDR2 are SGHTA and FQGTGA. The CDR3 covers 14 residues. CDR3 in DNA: TGTGCCAGCAGCTTAACTAGCGGGGTTGATGAGCAGTTCTTC. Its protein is CASSLTSGVDEQFF.

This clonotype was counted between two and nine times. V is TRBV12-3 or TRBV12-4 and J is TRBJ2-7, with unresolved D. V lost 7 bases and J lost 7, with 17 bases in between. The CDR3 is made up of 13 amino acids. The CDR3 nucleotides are TGTGCCAGCACCTTAGGGTCTGGGATGGAGCAGTACTTC. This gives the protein CASTLGSGMEQYF.

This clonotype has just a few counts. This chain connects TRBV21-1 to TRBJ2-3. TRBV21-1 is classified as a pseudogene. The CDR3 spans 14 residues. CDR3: CASSNKNQQDTQYF. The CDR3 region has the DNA TGTGCCAGCAGCAATAAGAACCAGCAAGATACGCAGTATTTT.

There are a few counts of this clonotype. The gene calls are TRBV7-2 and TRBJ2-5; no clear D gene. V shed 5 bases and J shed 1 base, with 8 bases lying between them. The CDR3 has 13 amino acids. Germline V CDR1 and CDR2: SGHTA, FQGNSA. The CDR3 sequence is CASSLTIQETQYF. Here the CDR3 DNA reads TGTGCCAGCAGCCTAACGATCCAAGAGACCCAGTACTTC.

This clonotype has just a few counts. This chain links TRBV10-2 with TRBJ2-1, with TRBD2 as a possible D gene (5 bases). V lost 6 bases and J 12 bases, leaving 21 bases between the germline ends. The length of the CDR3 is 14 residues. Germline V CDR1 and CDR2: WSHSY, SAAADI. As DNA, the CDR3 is TGCGCCAGCAGACCGGGGATTGCGGGTATCAGGCAGTTCTTC. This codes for CASRPGIAGIRQFF.

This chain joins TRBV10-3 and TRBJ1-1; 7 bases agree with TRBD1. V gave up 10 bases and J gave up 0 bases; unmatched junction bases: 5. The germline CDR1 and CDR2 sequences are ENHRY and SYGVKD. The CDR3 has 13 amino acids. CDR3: CASVGQMNTEAFF. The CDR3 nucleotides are TGTGCCAGCGTGGGACAGATGAACACTGAAGCTTTCTTT.

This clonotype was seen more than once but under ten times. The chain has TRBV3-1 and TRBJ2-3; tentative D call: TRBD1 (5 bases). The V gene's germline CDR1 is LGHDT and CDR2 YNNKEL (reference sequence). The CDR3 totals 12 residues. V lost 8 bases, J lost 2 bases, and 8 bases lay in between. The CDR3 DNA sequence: TGTGCCAGCGGACACAACACAGATACGCAGTATTTT. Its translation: CASGHNTDTQYF.

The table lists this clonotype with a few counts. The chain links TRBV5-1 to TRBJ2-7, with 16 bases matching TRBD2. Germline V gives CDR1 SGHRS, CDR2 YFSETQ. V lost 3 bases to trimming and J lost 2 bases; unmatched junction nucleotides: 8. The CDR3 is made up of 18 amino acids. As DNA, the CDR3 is TGCGCCAGCAGCTCGACGGGACTAGCGGGGGGGAACACCTACGAGCAGTACTTC. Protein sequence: CASSSTGLAGGNTYEQYF.

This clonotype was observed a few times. The CDR3 spells CASSGLAGIYEQFF. Written as DNA, the CDR3 is TGTGCCAGCAGTGGACTAGCGGGTATCTATGAGCAGTTCTTC. This chain joins TRBV2 and TRBJ2-1, with 10 bases aligning to TRBD2. The CDR3 consists of 14 residues. J gave up 8 bases and V 4 bases, and 5 bases lay outside the gene matches. CDR1 SNHLY and CDR2 FYNNEI come from the germline V gene.

This chain's CDR3 is CASSFGGGREQYF. As DNA, the CDR3 is TGCGCCAGCAGCTTCGGAGGGGGGCGCGAGCAGTACTTC. The rearrangement links TRBV5-1 to TRBJ2-7; either TRBD1 or TRBD2 may supply D (6 bases each). The CDR3 totals 13 residues. CDR1 is SGHRS, CDR2 YFSETQ, per germline. Trimming took 2 bases from V and 6 from J, leaving 12 bases between them. The variable domain in full, completed from reference TRBV5-1 and TRBJ2-7, reads KAGVTQTPRYLIKTRGQQVTLSCSPISGHRSVSWYQQTPGQGLQFLFEYFSETQRNKGNFPGRFSGRQFSNSRSEMNVSTLELGDSALYLCASSFGGGREQYFGPGTRLTVT.

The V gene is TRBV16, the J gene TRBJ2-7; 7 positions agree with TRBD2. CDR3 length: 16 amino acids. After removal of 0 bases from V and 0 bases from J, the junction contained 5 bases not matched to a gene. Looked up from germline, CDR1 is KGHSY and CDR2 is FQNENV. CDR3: CASSQSPLADSYEQYF. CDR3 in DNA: TGTGCCAGCAGCCAATCCCCGCTAGCGGACTCCTACGAGCAGTACTTC.

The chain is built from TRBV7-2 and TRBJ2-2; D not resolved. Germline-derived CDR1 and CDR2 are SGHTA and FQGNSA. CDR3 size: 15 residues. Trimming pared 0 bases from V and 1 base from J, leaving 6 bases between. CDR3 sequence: CASSLASGNTGELFF. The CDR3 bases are TGTGCCAGCAGCTTAGCATCGGGGAACACCGGGGAGCTGTTTTTT.

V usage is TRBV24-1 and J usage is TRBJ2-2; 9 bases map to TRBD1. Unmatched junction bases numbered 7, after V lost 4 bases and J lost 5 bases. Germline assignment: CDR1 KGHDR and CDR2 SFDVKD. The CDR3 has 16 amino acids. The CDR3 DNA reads TGTGCCACCAGTGACCGTACAGGGGGCAGAACCGGGGAGCTGTTTTTT. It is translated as CATSDRTGGRTGELFF.